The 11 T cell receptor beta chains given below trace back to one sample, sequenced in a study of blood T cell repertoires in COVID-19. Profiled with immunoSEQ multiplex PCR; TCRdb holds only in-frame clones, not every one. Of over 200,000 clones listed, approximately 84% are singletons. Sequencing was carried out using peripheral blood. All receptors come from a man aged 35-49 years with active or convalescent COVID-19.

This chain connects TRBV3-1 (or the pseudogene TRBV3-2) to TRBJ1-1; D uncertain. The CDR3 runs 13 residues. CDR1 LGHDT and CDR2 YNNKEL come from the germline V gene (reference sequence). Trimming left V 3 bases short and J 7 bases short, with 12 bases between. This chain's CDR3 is CASSQNEGFEAFF. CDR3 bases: TGTGCCAGCAGCCAGAACGAGGGTTTTGAAGCTTTCTTT.

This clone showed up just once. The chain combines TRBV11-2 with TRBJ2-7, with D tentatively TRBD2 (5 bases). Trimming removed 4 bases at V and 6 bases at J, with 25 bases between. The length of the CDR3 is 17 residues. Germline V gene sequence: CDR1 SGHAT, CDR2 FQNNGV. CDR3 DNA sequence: TGTGCCAGCAGCTCCGTGGGAGAGGGAATATCGGTTCGCGAGCAGTACTTC. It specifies CASSSVGEGISVREQYF.

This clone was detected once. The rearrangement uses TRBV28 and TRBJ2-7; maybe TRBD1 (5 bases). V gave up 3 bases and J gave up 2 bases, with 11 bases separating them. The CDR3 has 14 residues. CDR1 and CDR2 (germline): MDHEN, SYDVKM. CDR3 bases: TGTGCCAGCAGTTTTCTACAGGTAACCTACGAGCAGTACTTC. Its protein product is CASSFLQVTYEQYF.

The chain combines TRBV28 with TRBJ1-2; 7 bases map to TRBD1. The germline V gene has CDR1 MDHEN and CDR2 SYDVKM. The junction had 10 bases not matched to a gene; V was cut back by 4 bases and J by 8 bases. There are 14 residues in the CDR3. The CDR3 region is CASSWGRQGSGYTF. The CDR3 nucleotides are TGTGCCAGCAGTTGGGGGAGACAGGGCTCGGGCTACACCTTC.

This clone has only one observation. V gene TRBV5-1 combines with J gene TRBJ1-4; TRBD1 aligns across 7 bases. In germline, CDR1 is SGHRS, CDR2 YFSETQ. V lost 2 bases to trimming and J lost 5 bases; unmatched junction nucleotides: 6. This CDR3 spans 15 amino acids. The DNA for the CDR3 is TGCGCCAGCAGCTTTACAGGGGCTACCAATGAAAAACTGTTTTTT. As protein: CASSFTGATNEKLFF.

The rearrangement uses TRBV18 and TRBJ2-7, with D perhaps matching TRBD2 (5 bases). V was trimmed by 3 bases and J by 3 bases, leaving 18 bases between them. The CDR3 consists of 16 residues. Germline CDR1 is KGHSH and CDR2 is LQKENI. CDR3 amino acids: CASSPAASRGNYEQYF. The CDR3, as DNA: TGTGCCAGCTCACCGGCGGCCTCCCGGGGAAACTACGAGCAGTACTTC.

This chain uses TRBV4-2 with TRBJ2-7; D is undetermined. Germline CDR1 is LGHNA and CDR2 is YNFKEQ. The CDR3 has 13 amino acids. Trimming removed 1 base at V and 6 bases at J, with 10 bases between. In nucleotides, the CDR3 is TGTGCCAGCAGCCAAGCGTCTTCTTCCGAGCAGTACTTC. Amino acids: CASSQASSSEQYF.

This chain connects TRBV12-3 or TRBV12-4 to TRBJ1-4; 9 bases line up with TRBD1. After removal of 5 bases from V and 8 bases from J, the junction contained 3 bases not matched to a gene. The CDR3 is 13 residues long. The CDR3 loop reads CASSRQGGEKLFF. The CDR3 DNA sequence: TGTGCCAGCAGTCGACAGGGGGGAGAAAAACTGTTTTTT.

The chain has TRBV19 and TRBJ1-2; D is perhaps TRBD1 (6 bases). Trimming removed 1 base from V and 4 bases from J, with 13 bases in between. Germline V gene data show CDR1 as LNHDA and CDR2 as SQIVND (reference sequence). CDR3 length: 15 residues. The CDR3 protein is CASSIGTGYGYGYTF. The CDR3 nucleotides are TGTGCCAGTAGTATAGGCACAGGGTATGGCTATGGCTACACCTTC.

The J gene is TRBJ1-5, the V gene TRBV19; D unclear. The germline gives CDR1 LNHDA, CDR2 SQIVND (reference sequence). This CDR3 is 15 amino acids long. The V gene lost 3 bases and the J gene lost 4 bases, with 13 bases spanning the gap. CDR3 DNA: TGTGCCAGTAGTATCGAGTGGGCGCAAAATCAGCCCCAGCATTTT. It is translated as CASSIEWAQNQPQHF.

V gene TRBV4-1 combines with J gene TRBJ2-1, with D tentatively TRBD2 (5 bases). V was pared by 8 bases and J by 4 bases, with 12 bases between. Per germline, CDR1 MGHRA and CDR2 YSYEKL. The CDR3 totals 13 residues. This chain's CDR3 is CASSSPLYNEQFF. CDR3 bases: TGCGCCAGCTCTAGCCCCCTTTACAATGAGCAGTTCTTC.